The source of this T cell receptor beta chain is a study of Ad26.COV2.S vaccination and SARS-CoV-2 variants. V lost 5 bases and J 6 bases, leaving 11 bases between the germline ends. This CDR3 is 14 amino acids long. Germline V CDR1 and CDR2: MGHRA, YSYEKL. Sequencing used immunoSEQ multiplex PCR; TCRdb keeps in-frame clones, though not all of them. The sample records 400,000 to 500,000 clones, roughly 89% being singletons. Regarding treatment: roughly 18 received Ad26.COV2.S at low or high dose, single or two shots; about 5 received placebo; per-sample allocation not given. Specimens were obtained on day 63 following the first vaccine or placebo injection. As regards this clone: Its antigen is not identified.

General study findings and limits: Responses of T cells in total may have been underestimated by the TCR breadth and depth analyses.

The genes are TRBV4-1 and TRBJ1-6; D uncertain. Material: peripheral blood, obtained in a trial of Ad26.COV2.S vaccine versus placebo. This receptor was obtained from a person between 18 and 65 years old who received the Ad26.COV2.S COVID-19 vaccine or a placebo. This CDR3 reads CASSVGWSNSPLHF. The CDR3 region has the DNA TGCGCCAGCAGCGTTGGGTGGTCTAATTCACCCCTCCACTTT.